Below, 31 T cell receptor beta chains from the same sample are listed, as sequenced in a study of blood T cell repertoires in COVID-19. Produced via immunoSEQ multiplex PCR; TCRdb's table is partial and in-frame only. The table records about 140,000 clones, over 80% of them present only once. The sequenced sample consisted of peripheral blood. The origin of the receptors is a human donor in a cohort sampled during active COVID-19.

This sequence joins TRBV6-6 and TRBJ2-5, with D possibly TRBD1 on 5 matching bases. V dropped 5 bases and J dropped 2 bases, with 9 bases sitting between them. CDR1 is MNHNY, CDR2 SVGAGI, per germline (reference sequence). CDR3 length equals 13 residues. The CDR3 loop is CASSGNRQETQYF. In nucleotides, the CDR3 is TGTGCCAGCAGTGGGAACAGGCAAGAGACCCAGTACTTC.

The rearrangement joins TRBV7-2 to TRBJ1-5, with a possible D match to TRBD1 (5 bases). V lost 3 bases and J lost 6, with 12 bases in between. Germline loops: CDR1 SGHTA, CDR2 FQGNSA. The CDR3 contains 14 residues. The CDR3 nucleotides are TGTGCCAGCAGCTTGGGGGGGGTTGGTCAGCCCCAGCATTTT. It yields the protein CASSLGGVGQPQHF.

For the CDR3, the DNA is TGTGCCAGCAGTCCGGGATACAATGAGCAGTTCTTC. Its protein product is CASSPGYNEQFF. The J gene is TRBJ2-1, the V gene TRBV12-3 or TRBV12-4; D is possibly TRBD2 (5 bases). V gave up 5 bases and J gave up 4 bases, with 6 bases separating them. The CDR3 has 12 amino acids.

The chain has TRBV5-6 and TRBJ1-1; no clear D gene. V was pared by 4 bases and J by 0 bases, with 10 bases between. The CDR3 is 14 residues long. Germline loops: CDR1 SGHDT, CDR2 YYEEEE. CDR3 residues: CASSRSTMNTEAFF. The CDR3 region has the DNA TGTGCCAGCAGCCGGTCCACGATGAACACTGAAGCTTTCTTT.

CDR3 DNA: TGTGCCAGCAGTCAGCCCGGGACAGGCATACAGCCCCAGCATTTT. Amino acid sequence: CASSQPGTGIQPQHF. The chain joins TRBV6-6 to TRBJ1-5, with 8 bases identical to TRBD1. This CDR3 spans 15 amino acids. Looked up from germline, CDR1 is MNHNY and CDR2 is SVGAGI (reference sequence). V dropped 5 bases and J dropped 7; count of bases not matched to a gene: 10.

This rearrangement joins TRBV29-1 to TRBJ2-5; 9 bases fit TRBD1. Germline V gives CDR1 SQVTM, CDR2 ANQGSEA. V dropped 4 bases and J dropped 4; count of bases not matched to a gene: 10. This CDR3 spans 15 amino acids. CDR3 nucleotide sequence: TGCAGCGTTGGTTCCGGGACAGGGTTTCGAGAGACCCAGTACTTC. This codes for CSVGSGTGFRETQYF.

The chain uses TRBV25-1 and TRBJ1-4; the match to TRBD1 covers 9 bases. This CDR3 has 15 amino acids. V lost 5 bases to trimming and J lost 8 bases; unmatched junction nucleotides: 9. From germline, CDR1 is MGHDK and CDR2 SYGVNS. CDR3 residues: CASSSRTGVDEKLFF. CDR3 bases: TGTGCCAGCAGTAGCCGGACAGGGGTAGACGAAAAACTGTTTTTT.

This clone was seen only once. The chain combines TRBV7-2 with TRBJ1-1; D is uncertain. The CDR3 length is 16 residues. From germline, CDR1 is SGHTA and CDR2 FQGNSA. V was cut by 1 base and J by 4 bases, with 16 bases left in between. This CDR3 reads CASSLVRGVGGTEAFF. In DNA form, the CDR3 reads TGTGCCAGCAGCTTAGTGCGGGGAGTAGGAGGCACTGAAGCTTTCTTT.

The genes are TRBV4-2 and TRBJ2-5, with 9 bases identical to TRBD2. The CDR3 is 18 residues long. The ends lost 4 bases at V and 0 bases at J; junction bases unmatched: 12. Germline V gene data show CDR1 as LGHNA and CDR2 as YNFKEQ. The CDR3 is CASSLKSGSGGYQETQYF. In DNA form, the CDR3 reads TGTGCCAGCAGCCTCAAAAGTGGTAGCGGGGGCTACCAAGAGACCCAGTACTTC.

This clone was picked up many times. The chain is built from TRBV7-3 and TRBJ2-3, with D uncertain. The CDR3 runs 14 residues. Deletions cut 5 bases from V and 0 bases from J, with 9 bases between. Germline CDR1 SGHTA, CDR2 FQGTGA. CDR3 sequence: CASSPTTSTDTQYF. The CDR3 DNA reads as TGTGCCAGCAGCCCTACTACTAGCACAGATACGCAGTATTTT.

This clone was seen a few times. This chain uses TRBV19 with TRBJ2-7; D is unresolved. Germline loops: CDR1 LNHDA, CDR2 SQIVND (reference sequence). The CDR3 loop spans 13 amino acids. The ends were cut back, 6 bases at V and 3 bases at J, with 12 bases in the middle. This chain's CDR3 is CASSRTENYEQYF. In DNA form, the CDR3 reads TGTGCCAGTAGCCGAACAGAGAACTACGAGCAGTACTTC.

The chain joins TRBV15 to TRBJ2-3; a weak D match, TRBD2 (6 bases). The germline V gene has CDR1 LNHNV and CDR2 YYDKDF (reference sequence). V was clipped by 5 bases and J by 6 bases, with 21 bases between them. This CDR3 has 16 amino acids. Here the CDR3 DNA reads TGTGCCACCAGCGTCCTAATGGGAGGTGGGGCCGATACGCAGTATTTT. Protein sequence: CATSVLMGGGADTQYF.

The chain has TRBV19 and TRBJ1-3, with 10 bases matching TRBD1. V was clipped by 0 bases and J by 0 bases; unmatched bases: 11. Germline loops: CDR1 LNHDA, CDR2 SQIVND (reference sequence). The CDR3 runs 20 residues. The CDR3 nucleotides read TGTGCCAGTAGTATAGATCGGGACAGGGGCCTCCTAAACTCTGGAAACACCATATATTTT. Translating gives CASSIDRDRGLLNSGNTIYF. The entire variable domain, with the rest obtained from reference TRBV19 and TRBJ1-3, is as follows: DGGITQSPKYLFRKEGQNVTLSCEQNLNHDAMYWYRQDPGQGLRLIYYSQIVNDFQKGDIAEGYSVSREKKESFPLTVTSAQKNPTAFYLCASSIDRDRGLLNSGNTIYFGEGSWLTVV.

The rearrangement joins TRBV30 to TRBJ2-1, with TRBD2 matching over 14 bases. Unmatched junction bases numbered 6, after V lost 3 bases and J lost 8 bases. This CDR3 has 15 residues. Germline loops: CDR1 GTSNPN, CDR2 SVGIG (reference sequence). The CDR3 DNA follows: TGTGCCTGGAGGAAGGGGACTAGCGGGAGTGATGAGCAGTTCTTC. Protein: CAWRKGTSGSDEQFF. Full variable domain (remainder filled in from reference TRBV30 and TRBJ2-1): SQTIHQWPATLVQPVGSPLSLECTVEGTSNPNLYWYRQAAGRGLQLLFYSVGIGQISSEVPQNLSASRPQDRQFILSSKKLLLSDSGFYLCAWRKGTSGSDEQFFGPGTRLTVL.

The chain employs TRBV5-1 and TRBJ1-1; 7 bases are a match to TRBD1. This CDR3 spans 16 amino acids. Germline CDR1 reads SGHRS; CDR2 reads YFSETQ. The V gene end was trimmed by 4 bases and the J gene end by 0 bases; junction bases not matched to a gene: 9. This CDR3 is CASSPYRGSVNTEAFF. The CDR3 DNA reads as TGCGCCAGCAGCCCCTACAGGGGAAGCGTGAACACTGAAGCTTTCTTT.

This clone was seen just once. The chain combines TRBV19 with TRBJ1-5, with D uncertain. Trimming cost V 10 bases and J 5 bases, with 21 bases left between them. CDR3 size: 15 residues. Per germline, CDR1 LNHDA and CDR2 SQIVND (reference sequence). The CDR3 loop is CATAPEAFAYQPQHF. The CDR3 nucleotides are TGTGCCACTGCCCCTGAGGCTTTTGCTTATCAGCCCCAGCATTTT. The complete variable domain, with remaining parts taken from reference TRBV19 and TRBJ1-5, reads DGGITQSPKYLFRKEGQNVTLSCEQNLNHDAMYWYRQDPGQGLRLIYYSQIVNDFQKGDIAEGYSVSREKKESFPLTVTSAQKNPTAFYLCATAPEAFAYQPQHFGDGTRLSIL.

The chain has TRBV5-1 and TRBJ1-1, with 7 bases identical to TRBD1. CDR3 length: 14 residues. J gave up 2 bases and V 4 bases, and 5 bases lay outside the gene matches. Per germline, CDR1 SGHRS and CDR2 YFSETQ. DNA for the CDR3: TGCGCCAGCAGCATCGGGACAGTTAACACTGAAGCTTTCTTT. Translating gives CASSIGTVNTEAFF.

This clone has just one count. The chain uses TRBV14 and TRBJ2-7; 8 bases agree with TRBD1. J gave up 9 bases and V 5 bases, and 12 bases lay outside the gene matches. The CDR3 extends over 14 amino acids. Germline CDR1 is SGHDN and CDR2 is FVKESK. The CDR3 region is CASSEAGGRVWQYF. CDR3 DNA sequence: TGTGCCAGCAGCGAAGCAGGGGGCAGGGTTTGGCAGTACTTC.

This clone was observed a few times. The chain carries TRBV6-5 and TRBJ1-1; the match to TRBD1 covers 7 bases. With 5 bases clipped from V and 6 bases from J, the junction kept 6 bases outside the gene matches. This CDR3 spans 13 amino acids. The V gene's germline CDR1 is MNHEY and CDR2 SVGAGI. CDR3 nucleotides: TGTGCCAGCAGTCCCCAGGGGACAGCTGAAGCTTTCTTT. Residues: CASSPQGTAEAFF.

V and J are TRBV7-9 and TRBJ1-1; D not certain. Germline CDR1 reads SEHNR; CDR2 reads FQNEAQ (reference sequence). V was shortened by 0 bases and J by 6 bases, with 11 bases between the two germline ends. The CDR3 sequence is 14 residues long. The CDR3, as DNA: TGTGCCAGCAGCTTAGCGCGGGTTAATTCTGAAGCTTTCTTT. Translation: CASSLARVNSEAFF.

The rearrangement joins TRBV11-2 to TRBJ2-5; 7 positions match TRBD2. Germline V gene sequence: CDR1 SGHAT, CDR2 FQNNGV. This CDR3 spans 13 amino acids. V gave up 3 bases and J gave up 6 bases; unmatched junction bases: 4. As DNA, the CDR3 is TGTGCCAGCAGCTTTCCGGGACTACAGACCCAGTACTTC. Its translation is CASSFPGLQTQYF.

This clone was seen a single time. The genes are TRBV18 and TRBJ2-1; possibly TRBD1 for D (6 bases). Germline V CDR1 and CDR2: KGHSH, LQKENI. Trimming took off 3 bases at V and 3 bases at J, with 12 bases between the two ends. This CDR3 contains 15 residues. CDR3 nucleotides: TGTGCCAGCTCACCGAGACAGGTGGACTACAATGAGCAGTTCTTC. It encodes CASSPRQVDYNEQFF.

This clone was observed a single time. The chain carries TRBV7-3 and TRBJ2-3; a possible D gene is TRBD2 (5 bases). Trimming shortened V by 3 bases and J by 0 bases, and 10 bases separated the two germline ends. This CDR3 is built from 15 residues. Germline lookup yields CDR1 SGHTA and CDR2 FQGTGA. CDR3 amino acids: CASSLTKLSTDTQYF. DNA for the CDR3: TGTGCCAGCAGCTTGACTAAACTAAGCACAGATACGCAGTATTTT.

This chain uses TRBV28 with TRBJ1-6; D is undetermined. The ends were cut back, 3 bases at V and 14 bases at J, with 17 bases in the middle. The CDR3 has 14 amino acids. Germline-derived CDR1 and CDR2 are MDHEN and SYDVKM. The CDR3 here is CASSFSPGEITLHF. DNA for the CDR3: TGTGCCAGCAGTTTCTCCCCGGGAGAAATTACCCTCCACTTT.

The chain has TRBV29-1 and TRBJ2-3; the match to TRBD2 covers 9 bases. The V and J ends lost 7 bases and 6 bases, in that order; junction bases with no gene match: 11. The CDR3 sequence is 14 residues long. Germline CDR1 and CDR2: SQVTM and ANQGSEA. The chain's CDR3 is CSGEGAGGLDTQYF. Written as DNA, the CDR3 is TGCAGCGGAGAGGGCGCGGGAGGGCTTGATACGCAGTATTTT.

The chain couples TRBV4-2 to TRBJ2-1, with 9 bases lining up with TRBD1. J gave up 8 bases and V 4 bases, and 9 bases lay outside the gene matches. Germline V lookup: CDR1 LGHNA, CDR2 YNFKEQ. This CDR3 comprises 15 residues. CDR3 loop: CASSPWTGDSHEQFF. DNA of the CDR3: TGTGCCAGCAGCCCCTGGACAGGGGATTCCCATGAGCAGTTCTTC.

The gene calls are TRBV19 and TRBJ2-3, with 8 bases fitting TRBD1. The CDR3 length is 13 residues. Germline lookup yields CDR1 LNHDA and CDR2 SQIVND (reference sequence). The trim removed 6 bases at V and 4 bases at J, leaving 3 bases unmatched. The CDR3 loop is CASRWTGSDTQYF. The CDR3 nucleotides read TGTGCCAGTAGGTGGACAGGGTCAGATACGCAGTATTTT. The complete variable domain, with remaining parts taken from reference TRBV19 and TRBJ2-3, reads DGGITQSPKYLFRKEGQNVTLSCEQNLNHDAMYWYRQDPGQGLRLIYYSQIVNDFQKGDIAEGYSVSREKKESFPLTVTSAQKNPTAFYLCASRWTGSDTQYFGPGTRLTVL.

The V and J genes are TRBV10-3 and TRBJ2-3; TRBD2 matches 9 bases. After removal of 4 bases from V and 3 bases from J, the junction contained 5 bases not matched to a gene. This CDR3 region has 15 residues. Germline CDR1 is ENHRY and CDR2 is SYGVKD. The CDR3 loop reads CAISGSGRMTDTQYF. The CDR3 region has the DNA TGTGCCATCAGTGGTAGCGGGAGAATGACAGATACGCAGTATTTT.

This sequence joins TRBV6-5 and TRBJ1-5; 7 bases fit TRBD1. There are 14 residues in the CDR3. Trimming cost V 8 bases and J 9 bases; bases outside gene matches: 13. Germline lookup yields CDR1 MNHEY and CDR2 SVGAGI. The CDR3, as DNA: TGTGCCAGCGGGGTCGGACAGGCCGTTGGGCCCCAGCATTTT. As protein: CASGVGQAVGPQHF.

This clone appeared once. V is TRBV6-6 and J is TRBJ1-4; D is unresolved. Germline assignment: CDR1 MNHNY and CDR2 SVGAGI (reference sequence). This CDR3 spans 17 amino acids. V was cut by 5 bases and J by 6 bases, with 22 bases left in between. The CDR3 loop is CASSPLPLVGSDEKLFF. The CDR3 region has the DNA TGTGCCAGCAGTCCCTTACCCCTGGTCGGGTCAGATGAAAAACTGTTTTTT.

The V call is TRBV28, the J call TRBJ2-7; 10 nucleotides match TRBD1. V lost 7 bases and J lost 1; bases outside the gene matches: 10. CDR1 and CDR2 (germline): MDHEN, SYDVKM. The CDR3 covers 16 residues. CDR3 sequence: CASNLSGTGVSYEQYF. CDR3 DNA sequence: TGTGCCAGCAACCTCTCCGGGACAGGGGTTTCCTACGAGCAGTACTTC.